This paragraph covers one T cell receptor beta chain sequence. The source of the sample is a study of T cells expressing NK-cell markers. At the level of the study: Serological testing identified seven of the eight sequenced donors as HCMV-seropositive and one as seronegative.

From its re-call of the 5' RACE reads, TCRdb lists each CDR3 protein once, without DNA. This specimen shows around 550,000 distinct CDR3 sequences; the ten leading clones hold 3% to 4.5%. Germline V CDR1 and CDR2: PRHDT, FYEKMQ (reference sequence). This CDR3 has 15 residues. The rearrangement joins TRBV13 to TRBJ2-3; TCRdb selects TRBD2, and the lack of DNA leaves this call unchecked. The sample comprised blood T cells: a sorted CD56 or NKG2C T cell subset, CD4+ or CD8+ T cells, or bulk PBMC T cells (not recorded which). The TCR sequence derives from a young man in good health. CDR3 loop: CASSPGTSGSDTQYF.